A single sample is the source of the 10 T cell receptor beta chains below, sequenced in a study of regulatory T cells in long-lasting Graves disease. Time point defined: persistent/refractory GD, antithyroid drugs over 5 years with positive TRAb. Construction of the TCR library relied on RNA isolated from PBMCs. Arm-PCR with iRepertoire HTBI primers amplified the CDR3 regions for these TCR beta libraries. TCRdb processed the multiplex PCR reads anew with MiXCR; each CDR3 protein has one entry. The data hold over 350,000 distinct CDR3 sequences, with roughly 20% observed a single time. The sequenced sample was peripheral blood mononuclear cells (PBMCs), obtained when the disease was refractory, from a patient treated with antithyroid drugs. Receptor source: a female donor with Graves disease.

The table lists this clonotype with a few counts. V is TRBV3-1 and J is TRBJ1-4; D possibly corresponds to TRBD1 (5 bases). The CDR3 length is 13 residues. V was trimmed by 3 bases and J by 15 bases, leaving 17 bases between them. Germline-derived CDR1 and CDR2 are LGHDT and YNNKEL (reference sequence). The CDR3 is CASSHQTDSLLFF. CDR3 in DNA: TGTGCCAGCAGCCACCAAACCGACAGTCTGTTGTTTTTT.

This clonotype was detected many times. The rearrangement links TRBV7-8 to TRBJ2-7, with D perhaps being TRBD1 or TRBD2 (5 bases each). The germline CDR1 and CDR2 sequences are SGHVS and FQNEAQ. The V end lost 4 bases, the J end lost 4 bases, and 14 bases lay between the germline ends. CDR3 length equals 14 residues. The CDR3 nucleotides are TGTGCCAGCAGCTCCGAGTTGGGGGAGTACGAGCAGTACTTC. It codes for CASSSELGEYEQYF.

CDR3 coding DNA: TGTGCCAGTAGTAAACAGGGGGCAAGCTCTGGGGCCAACGTCCTGACTTTC. Its protein is CASSKQGASSGANVLTF. The chain carries TRBV19 and TRBJ2-6, with 9 bases that match TRBD1. The CDR3 runs to 17 residues. Trimming removed 4 bases from V and 0 bases from J; junction bases left unmatched: 4. The germline CDR1 and CDR2 sequences are LNHDA and SQIVND (reference sequence).

This clonotype has ten or more counts. The chain recombines TRBV7-2 with TRBJ2-2; 8 bases are shared with TRBD2. This CDR3 region has 14 residues. The trim removed 5 bases at V and 5 bases at J, leaving 4 bases unmatched. Germline V gene lookup returns CDR1 SGHTA and CDR2 FQGNSA. CDR3 residues: CASSMGLGTGELFF. CDR3 DNA: TGTGCCAGCAGCATGGGACTAGGAACCGGGGAGCTGTTTTTT.

This clonotype was picked up many times. The chain carries TRBV28 and TRBJ2-7, with a possible D match to TRBD1 (6 bases). The V end lost 6 bases, the J end lost 1 base, and 13 bases lay between the germline ends. Germline V lookup: CDR1 MDHEN, CDR2 SYDVKM. The CDR3 has 14 residues. The CDR3 coding sequence is TGTGCCAGCAGACCCCGGACAGCTTCCTACGAGCAGTACTTC. Its protein product is CASRPRTASYEQYF. Filled out from reference TRBV28 and TRBJ2-7, the complete variable domain reads DVKVTQSSRYLVKRTGEKVFLECVQDMDHENMFWYRQDPGLGLRLIYFSYDVKMKEKGDIPEGYSVSREKKERFSLILESASTNQTSMYLCASRPRTASYEQYFGPGTRLTVT.

This clonotype was counted at least ten times. The chain couples TRBV6-1 to TRBJ1-2, with TRBD1 as a possible D gene (5 bases). The V gene's germline CDR1 is MNHNS and CDR2 SASEGT. V lost 7 bases, J lost 4 bases, and 19 bases lay in between. The CDR3 extends over 15 amino acids. The CDR3 DNA reads TGTGCCAGCACCCAGGAACAAGGGACTAGCTATGGCTACACCTTC. It encodes CASTQEQGTSYGYTF.

V gene TRBV6-1 combines with J gene TRBJ1-3; no definite D call. Trimming removed 8 bases from V and 6 bases from J, with 11 bases in between. The CDR3 loop spans 12 amino acids. Germline V CDR1 and CDR2: MNHNS, SASEGT. The chain's CDR3 is CASSMSENTIYF. In DNA form, the CDR3 reads TGTGCCAGCTCGATGAGTGAAAACACCATATATTTT.

V and J are TRBV6-1 and TRBJ2-1, with 11 bases aligning to TRBD1. V lost 6 bases to trimming and J lost 6 bases; unmatched junction nucleotides: 4. CDR3 length: 14 residues. Germline V gene lookup returns CDR1 MNHNS and CDR2 SASEGT. CDR3 protein: CASSGTGGANEQFF. CDR3 coding DNA: TGTGCCAGCAGCGGGACAGGGGGAGCCAATGAGCAGTTCTTC.

V gene TRBV11-2 combines with J gene TRBJ2-7; 8 bases are shared with TRBD1. Germline loops: CDR1 SGHAT, CDR2 FQNNGV. J was trimmed by 4 bases and V by 3 bases; bases with no gene match: 14. CDR3 length: 17 residues. This CDR3 reads CASSFHTPPQGAYEQYF. The CDR3 DNA follows: TGTGCCAGCAGCTTCCACACCCCTCCTCAGGGGGCGTACGAGCAGTACTTC.

This clonotype showed up just a few times. The chain joins TRBV12-3 or TRBV12-4 to TRBJ1-1; no clear D gene. Trimming pared 0 bases from V and 3 bases from J, leaving 5 bases between. The CDR3 has 13 residues. The CDR3 nucleotides read TGTGCCAGCAGTTTAGCGATGGACACTGAAGCTTTCTTT. It encodes CASSLAMDTEAFF.